Following are 21 T cell receptor beta chains from one sample sequenced in a study of blood T cell repertoires in COVID-19. Sequencing used immunoSEQ multiplex PCR; TCRdb keeps in-frame clones, though not all of them. This table holds fewer than 400,000 clones, under 90% found once. The sequencing sample was made of PBMCs or T cells enriched from blood (not recorded which). These TCRs come from a woman between 25 and 40 years old who had recovered from COVID-19.

J is TRBJ1-4 and V is TRBV6-5, with a tentative D call TRBD1 (5 bases). Germline assignment: CDR1 MNHEY and CDR2 SVGAGI. Between the trimmed V and J ends, which lost 0 bases and 8 bases, there was a span of 13 bases. The CDR3 runs to 15 residues. This CDR3 is CASSYSSRAREKLFF. The CDR3 region has the DNA TGTGCCAGCAGTTACTCATCCAGGGCAAGGGAAAAACTGTTTTTT.

V gene TRBV28 combines with J gene TRBJ1-1; 10 bases map to TRBD1. From germline, CDR1 is MDHEN and CDR2 SYDVKM. The CDR3 runs 16 residues. J lost 0 bases, V lost 6 bases, and 7 bases had no gene match. The CDR3 loop is CASRFPGTGVNTEAFF. DNA of the CDR3: TGTGCCAGCAGGTTCCCGGGGACAGGGGTGAACACTGAAGCTTTCTTT.

The chain joins TRBV27 to TRBJ2-4, with 8 bases matching TRBD1. CDR1 MNHEY and CDR2 SMNVEV come from the germline V gene (reference sequence). After removal of 6 bases from V and 0 bases from J, the junction contained 4 bases not matched to a gene. The length of the CDR3 is 15 residues. The CDR3 reads CASRTTGAAKNIQYF. CDR3 sequence (DNA): TGTGCCAGCAGGACGACAGGGGCAGCCAAAAACATTCAGTACTTC.

The DNA for the CDR3 is TGTGCCAGCAGCGATTACAGGGTTACCTTC. This gives the protein CASSDYRVTF. This chain links TRBV2 with TRBJ1-2, with D tentatively TRBD1 (6 bases). Trimming took 6 bases from V and 14 from J, leaving 13 bases between them. Germline assignment: CDR1 SNHLY and CDR2 FYNNEI. The CDR3 covers 10 residues.

The chain carries TRBV12-3 or TRBV12-4 and TRBJ1-1; tentative D call: TRBD1 (5 bases). This CDR3 has 12 residues. V lost 2 bases and J 12 bases, leaving 13 bases between the germline ends. CDR3 loop: CASSLIGRVPFF. The CDR3 coding sequence is TGTGCCAGCAGTTTAATAGGCAGGGTGCCTTTCTTT.

This clone came up once. CDR3 residues: CASSLGQDTYEQYF. The CDR3 nucleotides are TGTGCCAGCAGCTTGGGCCAGGACACCTACGAGCAGTACTTC. The chain uses TRBV5-4 and TRBJ2-7; TRBD1 is a possible D gene (5 bases). Trimming took off 0 bases at V and 2 bases at J, with 9 bases between the two ends. Germline V lookup: CDR1 SGHNT, CDR2 YYREEE (reference sequence). The CDR3 covers 14 residues.

The chain recombines TRBV7-2 with TRBJ1-2, with D tentatively TRBD1 (5 bases). V gave up 2 bases and J gave up 6 bases, with 10 bases separating them. The CDR3 extends over 13 amino acids. Germline-derived CDR1 and CDR2 are SGHTA and FQGNSA. The CDR3 bases are TGTGCCAGCAGCTTATATCAGGGAAATGGCTACACCTTC. Its protein is CASSLYQGNGYTF. Complete variable domain (other parts from reference TRBV7-2 and TRBJ1-2): GAGVSQSPSNKVTEKGKDVELRCDPISGHTALYWYRQSLGQGLEFLIYFQGNSAPDKSGLPSDRFSAERTGGSVSTLTIQRTQQEDSAVYLCASSLYQGNGYTFGSGTRLTVV.

The V and J genes are TRBV9 and TRBJ2-4; 10 positions agree with TRBD1. The CDR3 is 19 amino acids. Per the germline V gene, CDR1 is SGDLS and CDR2 is YYNGEE. J gave up 0 bases and V 3 bases, and 12 bases lay outside the gene matches. In DNA form, the CDR3 reads TGTGCCAGCAGCGGTAGACAGGGGGCCCCCGAAAAAGCCAAAAACATTCAGTACTTC. This gives the protein CASSGRQGAPEKAKNIQYF.

The V gene is TRBV30, the J gene TRBJ2-6, with TRBD1 as a possible D gene (5 bases). Trimming cost V 3 bases and J 1 base, with 13 bases left between them. The CDR3 has 16 amino acids. Germline loops: CDR1 GTSNPN, CDR2 SVGIG (reference sequence). CDR3 sequence: CAWSILPGSGANVLTF. In DNA, the CDR3 is TGTGCCTGGAGCATACTTCCAGGGTCTGGGGCCAACGTCCTGACTTTC.

The chain links TRBV11-2 to TRBJ2-7; 7 nucleotides align to TRBD1. The V gene end was trimmed by 5 bases and the J gene end by 1 base; junction bases not matched to a gene: 2. The CDR3 runs 13 residues. In germline, CDR1 is SGHAT, CDR2 FQNNGV. The CDR3 here is CASSTGQSYEQYF. DNA for the CDR3: TGTGCCAGCAGCACGGGACAGTCCTACGAGCAGTACTTC.

V is TRBV10-3 and J is TRBJ1-5, with 9 bases lining up with TRBD1. V trimming: 10 bases; J trimming: 5 bases; junction bases outside the gene matches: 9. The CDR3 loop spans 14 amino acids. Germline assignment: CDR1 ENHRY and CDR2 SYGVKD. As DNA, the CDR3 is TGTGCCACAGCGGGACAGGGAAAACATCAGCCCCAGCATTTT. Protein product: CATAGQGKHQPQHF.

The chain combines TRBV11-2 with TRBJ2-1; 7 bases are shared with TRBD1. J lost 10 bases, V lost 5 bases, and 14 bases had no gene match. The CDR3 runs 15 residues. Germline V gene data show CDR1 as SGHAT and CDR2 as FQNNGV. DNA for the CDR3: TGTGCCAGCAGCCACCACTCTAGGGGGCAATTGGAGCAGTTCTTC. Its translation is CASSHHSRGQLEQFF. Drawing the rest from reference TRBV11-2 and TRBJ2-1, the complete variable domain is EAGVAQSPRYKIIEKRQSVAFWCNPISGHATLYWYQQILGQGPKLLIQFQNNGVVDDSQLPKDRFSAERLKGVDSTLKIQPAKLEDSAVYLCASSHHSRGQLEQFFGPGTRLTVL.

The V call is TRBV12-5, the J call TRBJ1-2, with a possible D match to TRBD1 (6 bases). V was clipped by 5 bases and J by 0 bases, with 10 bases between them. CDR3 size: 14 residues. The V gene's germline CDR1 is LGHNT and CDR2 FRNRAP. Here the CDR3 reads CASGGGLANYGYTF. As DNA, the CDR3 is TGTGCTAGTGGTGGGGGCTTAGCTAACTATGGCTACACCTTC.

The rearrangement uses TRBV6-1 and TRBJ2-7; unclear D gene. CDR1 MNHNS and CDR2 SASEGT come from the germline V gene. The CDR3 runs 11 residues. Trimming removed 5 bases from V and 4 bases from J, with 6 bases in between. CDR3 in amino acids: CASSSVYEQYF. CDR3 DNA sequence: TGTGCCAGCAGTTCAGTATACGAGCAGTACTTC.

The table lists this clone with a count of one. V usage is TRBV2 and J usage is TRBJ1-1; D is ambiguous. V lost 7 bases and J 11 bases, leaving 5 bases between the germline ends. This CDR3 is built from 8 residues. CDR1 and CDR2 (germline): SNHLY, FYNNEI. In DNA, the CDR3 is TGTGCCAGCACGTCGGCTTTCTTT. Protein product: CASTSAFF.

The chain recombines TRBV20-1 with TRBJ2-7, with D tentatively TRBD1 (6 bases). The germline CDR1 and CDR2 sequences are DFQATT and SNEGSKA (reference sequence). This CDR3 has 16 residues. With 3 bases removed from V and 0 bases from J, the gap between germline ends came to 18 bases. CDR3 coding DNA: TGCAGTGCTAGTGGGGCAGGGGCGAGGAGCTCCTACGAGCAGTACTTC. It encodes CSASGAGARSSYEQYF.

This chain links TRBV6-4 with TRBJ2-2; D remains unclear. Per germline, CDR1 MRHNA and CDR2 SNTAGT. The germline V and J ends were trimmed by 3 bases and 6 bases, with 11 bases remaining between them. This CDR3 spans 14 amino acids. DNA for the CDR3: TGTGCCAGCAGTGAATCTACTCGATCCGGGGAGCTGTTTTTT. This gives the protein CASSESTRSGELFF.

The chain joins TRBV6-2 or TRBV6-3 to TRBJ1-5; unclear D gene. The CDR3 totals 13 residues. Germline V gene lookup returns CDR1 MNHEY and CDR2 SVGEGT. V shed 2 bases and J shed 6 bases, with 8 bases lying between them. This CDR3 reads CASSYDGGQPQHF. The CDR3 coding sequence is TGTGCCAGCAGTTACGACGGAGGTCAGCCCCAGCATTTT.

This chain joins TRBV3-1 (or the pseudogene TRBV3-2) and TRBJ2-2; 8 nucleotides agree with TRBD2. The ends lost 6 bases at V and 0 bases at J; junction bases unmatched: 18. Germline CDR1 LGHDT, CDR2 YNNKEL (reference sequence). The CDR3 covers 20 residues. The CDR3 protein is CASRIRGGRAPPANTGELFF. Written as DNA, the CDR3 is TGTGCCAGCAGGATACGCGGGGGGCGGGCCCCCCCCGCGAACACCGGGGAGCTGTTTTTT.

The chain carries TRBV19 and TRBJ2-1; 11 positions match TRBD1. This CDR3 comprises 16 residues. Per germline, CDR1 LNHDA and CDR2 SQIVND (reference sequence). Germline trimming cut 4 bases from V and 10 bases from J; bases unmatched to any gene: 12. The CDR3 protein is CASSTRPGQGVGEQFF. CDR3 nucleotide sequence: TGTGCCAGTAGTACCAGACCGGGACAGGGGGTAGGCGAGCAGTTCTTC.

This clone was recorded only once. CDR3 protein: CASSLTDISGNTIYF. CDR3 sequence (DNA): TGTGCCAGCAGCTTAACAGATATCTCTGGAAACACCATATATTTT. The chain recombines TRBV7-9 with TRBJ1-3; unclear D gene. This CDR3 has 15 amino acids. CDR1 is SEHNR, CDR2 FQNEAQ, per germline (reference sequence). Trimming took off 2 bases at V and 0 bases at J, with 8 bases between the two ends.